The present T cell receptor (beta chain) was sequenced within a study of cytomegalovirus exposure and HLA in healthy donors. PCR primers comprised 60 Vbeta and 13 Jbeta primers. Clones were sequenced by immunoSEQ multiplex PCR, and TCRdb holds only the in-frame ones, with some missing. The sample shows some 99,000 clones, 81% of them seen only once. The CDR3 has 18 amino acids. Germline V gene lookup returns CDR1 LNHDA and CDR2 SQIVND (reference sequence). The V gene end was trimmed by 5 bases and the J gene end by 6 bases; junction bases not matched to a gene: 19. Study-level findings and limits: Both high specificity and high sensitivity reportedly marked the classifier's diagnosis of cytomegalovirus status.

Concerning this clone: No antigen is known for it.

Specimen: PBMCs. The chain recombines TRBV19 with TRBJ2-1; 7 bases are shared with TRBD2. This sequence originates from a young woman in good health and CMV-seronegative. The CDR3 sequence: CASSRPQYGLGPGNEQFF. The DNA of the CDR3 is TGTGCCAGTAGTCGCCCTCAGTATGGACTAGGACCCGGCAATGAGCAGTTCTTC. The whole variable domain, filled in from reference TRBV19 and TRBJ2-1, reads DGGITQSPKYLFRKEGQNVTLSCEQNLNHDAMYWYRQDPGQGLRLIYYSQIVNDFQKGDIAEGYSVSREKKESFPLTVTSAQKNPTAFYLCASSRPQYGLGPGNEQFFGPGTRLTVL.